Included here is one TCR beta chain sequence, with context. The junction does not match germline at one end; this may be a read error. Study processing details: Cell counts per sample came from amplifying reference gene primers. Generated by immunoSEQ multiplex PCR, the TCRdb table keeps only in-frame clones and is missing some. That table gives V, J and clone size, and the DNA gave D and trimming. The table records a few hundred thousand clones, more than 80% of them present only once. The sample originates from a study of blood T cell repertoires in COVID-19. Study-level background: T cells, B-cell-depleted T cells, or PBMCs supplied cDNA or gDNA.

A Seattle source enrolled patients during active infection and followed them longitudinally. Sequenced sample: peripheral blood. The clonotype originates from a woman aged 50 to 60 with COVID-19, enrolled during active disease.

The CDR3 is CASSLTGGNSGYTF. The DNA for the CDR3 is TGCGCCAGCAGCTTGACTGGGGGGAACTCTGGCTACACCTTC. The J gene is TRBJ1-2, the V gene TRBV5-1, with TRBD1 as a possible D gene (5 bases). CDR1 SGHRS and CDR2 YFSETQ come from the germline V gene. The CDR3 has 14 amino acids.